This T cell receptor beta chain was retrieved from a study of cytomegalovirus exposure and HLA in healthy donors. As for the study in general: The approximately 700 first-cohort repertoires shared a platform with the roughly 120 validation repertoires, as reported in a later analysis. Overall study results and limits: Among TCR sequences, most were rare, though some public TCRs appeared in many donors. A later analysis found first-cohort TCR clusters tended to co-occur in the 120 validation repertoires. Some TCR beta chains (approximately 180 of them) were listed as cytomegalovirus-associated.

Regarding this clone: Antigen: not known.

Trimming removed 8 bases at V and 6 bases at J, with 8 bases between. Germline V CDR1 and CDR2: MDHEN, SYDVKM. The CDR3 covers 11 residues. The protocol was immunoSEQ multiplex PCR, while the TCRdb copy is restricted to in-frame clones and leaves out a portion. The data hold some 66,000 clones, with approximately 97% observed a single time. The chain uses TRBV28 and TRBJ1-5; a possible D gene is TRBD1 (6 bases). The specimen sequenced was PBMCs. The clonotype originates from a young woman in good health and CMV-seropositive. DNA for the CDR3: TGTGCCAGCGGGGGCAGTCAGCCCCAGCATTTT. This translates into CASGGSQPQHF.